The clone carrying this T cell receptor (beta chain) has at least ten counts. The antigen is not known. This specimen comes from a study of spatial heterogeneity in lung cancer. Whole-study context: Alpha-chain sequences were detected in numbers that were consistently lower than beta-chain sequences.

The CDR3 has 16 residues. The germline gives CDR1 MNHNY, CDR2 SVGAGI (reference sequence). Germline trimming cut 6 bases from V and 6 bases from J; bases unmatched to any gene: 9. Study observations and caveats: Ubiquitous, expanded tumor-derived TCRs were more frequently observed in blood at resection than at follow-up.

The sample's time point: sample taken at primary tumor resection. TCRs were sequenced from unsorted whole RNA of tumor, nontumor lung or PBMC. The donor population consisted of 72 patients with untreated, early-stage non-small cell lung cancer. Each molecule of TCR cDNA was tagged with one unique molecular identifier. Each CDR3 protein is one row after TCRdb ran MiXCR on the 5' RACE reads. The sample yields tens of thousands of distinct CDR3 sequences, roughly 14% seen once. The clonotype was recovered from a male donor with early-stage non-small cell lung cancer. The chain joins TRBV6-6 to TRBJ2-5, with 14 bases lining up with TRBD2. The sequenced sample was PBMCs, obtained at surgery. The CDR3: CASRSSGTSGSQTQYF. CDR3 sequence (DNA): TGTGCCAGCAGAAGCTCAGGGACTAGCGGGAGCCAGACCCAGTACTTC.